These 27 T cell receptor beta chains came from one sample sequenced in a study of breast tumors, draining lymph nodes, adjacent tissues. Samples came from axillary lymph nodes draining the breast cancer. TCRdb reprocessed the multiplex PCR reads via MiXCR and lists one record per CDR3 protein. Of some 200,000 distinct CDR3 sequences listed, roughly 29% are singletons. Sequenced material: axillary lymph node tissue. The receptors originated from a female donor with breast cancer. Some clones in this sample may be carry-over from other donors' samples.

This clonotype was observed a few times. The chain recombines TRBV6-2 or TRBV6-3 with TRBJ2-7; 7 nucleotides match TRBD2. The CDR3 runs to 15 residues. With V trimmed by 3 bases and J by 0 bases, 5 bases remained unmatched. CDR1 and CDR2 from the germline V gene are MNHEY and SVGEGT. The DNA of the CDR3 is TGTGCCAGCAGTTATCTCCGGGACTACTCCTACGAGCAGTACTTC. Encoded protein: CASSYLRDYSYEQYF.

This clonotype was detected many times. The chain links TRBV6-2 or TRBV6-3 to TRBJ1-5, with D possibly being TRBD1 (5 bases). V was pared by 5 bases and J by 2 bases, with 13 bases between. CDR1 MNHEY and CDR2 SVGEGT come from the germline V gene. The CDR3 has 15 amino acids. CDR3 bases: TGTGCCAGCAGTCCTGCGGGGGGTGGCAATCAGCCCCAGCATTTT. As protein: CASSPAGGGNQPQHF.

The rearrangement uses TRBV20-1 and TRBJ1-2, with a tentative D call TRBD1 (6 bases). V was cut by 6 bases and J by 5 bases, with 22 bases left in between. CDR1 DFQATT and CDR2 SNEGSKA come from the germline V gene (reference sequence). The CDR3 has 15 amino acids. The CDR3 DNA is TGCAGTGCGATAGGGGGAGGTCGGAGCAAGTATGGCTACACCTTC. This translates into CSAIGGGRSKYGYTF.

This clonotype was observed many times. The rearrangement links TRBV19 to TRBJ1-5, with unresolved D. In germline, CDR1 is LNHDA, CDR2 SQIVND (reference sequence). The CDR3 runs to 14 residues. V gave up 5 bases and J gave up 2 bases, with 10 bases separating them. The CDR3, as DNA: TGTGCCAGTAGTTTCCCGGGTCGCAATCAGCCCCAGCATTTT. As protein: CASSFPGRNQPQHF.

A remark on this clonotype: A much larger clone differs from this one at a single base, so this may be a read error. This sequence joins TRBV28 and TRBJ1-4; D gene unclear. Germline V CDR1 and CDR2: MDHEN, SYDVKM. V was shortened by 0 bases and J by 8 bases, with 13 bases between the two germline ends. The CDR3 spans 15 residues. The CDR3 region is CASSLCPGLREKLFF. DNA for the CDR3: TGTGCCAGCAGTTTATGCCCGGGGTTGAGGGAAAAACTGTTTTTT.

This clonotype was recorded only once. A much larger clonotype is one base distant, so this may be a read error. V gene TRBV5-6 combines with J gene TRBJ2-3; weak D call: TRBD1 (5 bases). The V end was cut by 0 bases, the J end by 6 bases, with 14 bases between. The germline V gene has CDR1 SGHDT and CDR2 YYEEEE. The CDR3 extends over 15 amino acids. CDR3 amino acids: CASSLGRQRHDTQYF. The CDR3 DNA sequence: TGTGCCAGCAGCTTGGGCAGACAGAGGCACGATACGCAGTATTTT.

This clonotype was picked up a small number of times. The rearrangement links TRBV28 to TRBJ2-7, with a tentative D call TRBD2 (7 bases). V lost 7 bases and J 6 bases, leaving 22 bases between the germline ends. Germline CDR1 reads MDHEN; CDR2 reads SYDVKM. The CDR3 is 15 residues long. The CDR3 sequence is CASTRGGGGLIEQYF. CDR3 in DNA: TGTGCCAGCACCAGAGGGGGGGGAGGGTTGATCGAGCAGTACTTC.

This clonotype was counted ten times or more. The chain employs TRBV7-9 and TRBJ2-7; 12 nucleotides line up with TRBD2. V lost 5 bases, J lost 5 bases, and 4 bases stayed unmatched. CDR1 and CDR2 from the germline V gene are SEHNR and FQNEAQ (reference sequence). The CDR3 totals 14 residues. The CDR3 loop reads CASSTSGRTHEQYF. For the CDR3, the DNA is TGTGCCAGCAGCACTAGCGGGAGGACACACGAGCAGTACTTC. The whole variable domain, filled in from reference TRBV7-9 and TRBJ2-7, reads DTGVSQNPRHKITKRGQNVTFRCDPISEHNRLYWYRQTLGQGPEFLTYFQNEAQLEKSRLLSDRFSAERPKGSFSTLEIQRTEQGDSAMYLCASSTSGRTHEQYFGPGTRLTVT.

In this sample, this clonotype turned up many times. This rearrangement joins TRBV5-4 to TRBJ2-5; 8 bases map to TRBD2. Per the germline V gene, CDR1 is SGHNT and CDR2 is YYREEE (reference sequence). With V trimmed by 4 bases and J by 3 bases, 5 bases remained unmatched. The CDR3 is 14 residues long. This CDR3 is CASSTGLEKETQYF. The DNA for the CDR3 is TGTGCCAGCAGCACGGGACTAGAAAAAGAGACCCAGTACTTC.

The table lists this clonotype with a few counts. V is TRBV20-1 and J is TRBJ2-2; D could derive from TRBD1 or TRBD2 (5 bases each). The germline V and J ends were trimmed by 1 base and 4 bases, with 16 bases remaining between them. Germline V lookup: CDR1 DFQATT, CDR2 SNEGSKA (reference sequence). This CDR3 region has 16 residues. CDR3 bases: TGCAGTGCTAGAGGGAGAACGCAGGGACCCACCGGGGAGCTGTTTTTT. Its protein product is CSARGRTQGPTGELFF.

This chain uses TRBV12-3 or TRBV12-4 with TRBJ1-5, with unresolved D. V lost 4 bases and J lost 7, with 14 bases in between. CDR3 size: 14 residues. CDR3 residues: CASSSIVGEQPQHF. Written as DNA, the CDR3 is TGTGCCAGCAGTTCTATAGTGGGCGAGCAGCCCCAGCATTTT.

Remarks on this clonotype: A much bigger clone sits one base away, suggesting this may be a read error. The chain joins TRBV5-1 to TRBJ2-1; a possible D gene is TRBD2 (6 bases). The germline gives CDR1 SGHRS, CDR2 YFSETQ. The CDR3 is made up of 13 amino acids. The chain's CDR3 is CASSPRRGNDQFF. The CDR3 coding sequence is TGCGCCAGCAGCCCCAGGAGGGGAAATGACCAGTTCTTC.

This clonotype was seen a handful of times. The chain is built from TRBV7-9 and TRBJ1-1, with D hard to call. The length of the CDR3 is 13 residues. Between the trimmed V and J ends, which lost 2 bases and 6 bases, there was a span of 10 bases. Germline CDR1 SEHNR, CDR2 FQNEAQ (reference sequence). CDR3 coding DNA: TGTGCCAGCAGCTTAATGTGGGCCTCTGAAGCTTTCTTT. As protein: CASSLMWASEAFF. Based on the CDR3 plus reference TRBV7-9 and TRBJ1-1, the full variable domain is DTGVSQNPRHKITKRGQNVTFRCDPISEHNRLYWYRQTLGQGPEFLTYFQNEAQLEKSRLLSDRFSAERPKGSFSTLEIQRTEQGDSAMYLCASSLMWASEAFFGQGTRLTVV.

This clonotype was observed many times. The V call is TRBV5-1, the J call TRBJ2-7; 11 nucleotides align to TRBD2. The CDR3 runs to 16 residues. Germline trimming cut 4 bases from V and 3 bases from J; bases unmatched to any gene: 9. Germline V lookup: CDR1 SGHRS, CDR2 YFSETQ. Here the CDR3 DNA reads TGCGCCAGCAGCGCCGATAGCGGGGGGGGGAACTACGAGCAGTACTTC. This gives the protein CASSADSGGGNYEQYF.

The chain links TRBV20-1 to TRBJ2-1; tentatively, D is TRBD1 or TRBD2 (5 bases each). Per the germline V gene, CDR1 is DFQATT and CDR2 is SNEGSKA (reference sequence). The CDR3 spans 16 residues. V was cut by 3 bases and J by 6 bases, with 21 bases left in between. DNA for the CDR3: TGCAGTGCTAGGGGACCCCGGGGAGCCATCCCCAATGAGCAGTTCTTC. It yields the protein CSARGPRGAIPNEQFF.

The chain carries TRBV5-8 and TRBJ2-1, with TRBD2 as a possible D gene (6 bases). The V gene lost 4 bases and the J gene lost 7 bases, with 27 bases spanning the gap. The length of the CDR3 is 18 residues. Germline V CDR1 and CDR2: SGHTS, YDEGEE. The CDR3 nucleotides are TGTGCCAGCAGCCCAACGGGAGCCGGGACTCCCGCGCCGAATGAGCAGTTCTTC. This codes for CASSPTGAGTPAPNEQFF.

The V gene is TRBV29-1, the J gene TRBJ2-1, with D perhaps assigned TRBD1 or TRBD2 (5 bases each). In germline, CDR1 is SQVTM, CDR2 ANQGSEA. The CDR3 length is 12 residues. Trimming removed 6 bases from V and 2 bases from J, with 8 bases in between. The CDR3 DNA is TGCAGCGTAGGGACCGCCTACAATGAGCAGTTCTTC. The encoded protein is CSVGTAYNEQFF.

This clonotype has a count of ten or more. The chain combines TRBV13 with TRBJ2-7, with 7 bases lining up with TRBD2. Germline trimming cut 3 bases from V and 5 bases from J; bases unmatched to any gene: 7. Germline loops: CDR1 PRHDT, CDR2 FYEKMQ (reference sequence). The CDR3 length is 14 residues. CDR3 loop: CASSLRREIDEQYF. The CDR3 region has the DNA TGTGCCAGCAGCTTGAGGCGGGAGATCGACGAGCAGTACTTC.

This chain joins TRBV30 and TRBJ1-1; perhaps TRBD1 as D (5 bases). CDR3 length equals 14 residues. V dropped 2 bases and J dropped 1 base, with 11 bases sitting between them. The germline V gene has CDR1 GTSNPN and CDR2 SVGIG (reference sequence). The CDR3 is CAWSKGTGNTEAFF. The CDR3 bases are TGTGCCTGGAGTAAAGGGACGGGGAACACTGAAGCTTTCTTT.

Ten or more counts support this clonotype. This rearrangement joins TRBV3-1 to TRBJ2-5; D call uncertain. The germline V gene encodes CDR1 LGHDT and CDR2 YNNKEL (reference sequence). The V and J ends lost 1 base and 4 bases respectively, with 10 bases between them. This CDR3 has 14 amino acids. In DNA form, the CDR3 reads TGTGCCAGCAGCCAAGCCGGTTTGTTAGAGACCCAGTACTTC. It is translated as CASSQAGLLETQYF.

On this clonotype itself: A much larger clone differs from this one at a single base, so this may be a read error. V usage is TRBV11-2 and J usage is TRBJ2-7, with 10 bases identical to TRBD2. CDR3 length equals 14 residues. With 4 bases clipped from V and 6 bases from J, the junction kept 6 bases outside the gene matches. Germline V lookup: CDR1 SGHAT, CDR2 FQNNGV. The CDR3: CASSSSGRASEQYF. The CDR3 nucleotides are TGTGCCAGCAGCTCCAGCGGGAGGGCCTCCGAGCAGTACTTC.

The chain combines TRBV6-1 with TRBJ1-6; D uncertain. The V gene lost 6 bases and the J gene lost 7 bases, with 10 bases spanning the gap. Per germline, CDR1 MNHNS and CDR2 SASEGT. This CDR3 comprises 13 residues. The CDR3 loop is CASRNTGNSPLHF. CDR3 nucleotides: TGTGCCAGCAGGAATACCGGGAATTCACCCCTCCACTTT.

This clonotype appeared many times. The chain carries TRBV20-1 and TRBJ1-5; 9 bases are shared with TRBD1. Germline lookup yields CDR1 DFQATT and CDR2 SNEGSKA (reference sequence). J was trimmed by 4 bases and V by 6 bases; bases with no gene match: 13. The CDR3 consists of 16 residues. CDR3 in amino acids: CSATGQGHVGNQPQHF. The CDR3 DNA sequence: TGCAGTGCAACGGGACAGGGTCATGTAGGAAATCAGCCCCAGCATTTT.

This clonotype was picked up many times. This sequence joins TRBV5-1 and TRBJ2-7; 8 bases match TRBD1. The CDR3 extends over 16 amino acids. The germline V gene encodes CDR1 SGHRS and CDR2 YFSETQ. Losses at the gene ends were 2 bases for V and 1 base for J; bases not matched to a gene: 8. Here the CDR3 reads CASSLDGTGLSYEQYF. CDR3 DNA: TGCGCCAGCAGCTTAGATGGGACAGGTTTGTCCTACGAGCAGTACTTC.

The sample holds many counts of this clonotype. This chain links TRBV19 with TRBJ2-7; the D gene is possibly TRBD1 (5 bases). The CDR3 loop spans 13 amino acids. Germline CDR1 and CDR2: LNHDA and SQIVND (reference sequence). The ends were cut back, 1 base at V and 1 base at J, with 5 bases in the middle. DNA for the CDR3: TGTGCCAGTAGTATAGGACAGTCCTACGAGCAGTACTTC. It is translated as CASSIGQSYEQYF.

This clonotype was detected many times. This sequence joins TRBV7-2 and TRBJ2-5; 9 positions agree with TRBD2. The germline gives CDR1 SGHTA, CDR2 FQGNSA. This CDR3 has 15 residues. The ends lost 5 bases at V and 1 base at J; junction bases unmatched: 5. The chain's CDR3 is CASSRSGGFQETQYF. CDR3 nucleotides: TGTGCCAGCAGCCGTAGCGGGGGCTTCCAAGAGACCCAGTACTTC.

The table lists this clonotype with many counts. The rearrangement joins TRBV28 to TRBJ2-5; 7 bases fit TRBD2. The trim removed 1 base at V and 4 bases at J, leaving 9 bases unmatched. The germline CDR1 and CDR2 sequences are MDHEN and SYDVKM. The CDR3 is 16 residues long. CDR3 DNA: TGTGCCAGCAGTTTATATCGCGGGAGCGGTAGAGAGACCCAGTACTTC. Its translation is CASSLYRGSGRETQYF.